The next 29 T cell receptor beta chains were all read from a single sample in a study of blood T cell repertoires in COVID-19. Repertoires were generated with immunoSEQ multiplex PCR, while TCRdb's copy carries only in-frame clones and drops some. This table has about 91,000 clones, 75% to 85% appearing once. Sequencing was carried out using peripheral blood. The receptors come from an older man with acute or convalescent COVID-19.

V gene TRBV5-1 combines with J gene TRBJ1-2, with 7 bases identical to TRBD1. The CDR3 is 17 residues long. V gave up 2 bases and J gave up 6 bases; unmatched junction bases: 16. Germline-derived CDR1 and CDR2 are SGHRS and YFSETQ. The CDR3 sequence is CASSFSTAGQSPDGYTF. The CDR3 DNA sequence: TGCGCCAGCAGCTTCTCTACCGCGGGACAGTCGCCTGATGGCTACACCTTC.

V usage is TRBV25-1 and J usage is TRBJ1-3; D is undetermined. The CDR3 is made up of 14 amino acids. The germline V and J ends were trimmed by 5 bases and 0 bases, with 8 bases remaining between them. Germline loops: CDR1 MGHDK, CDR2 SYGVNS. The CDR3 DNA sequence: TGTGCCAGCAGTCGGGGTTCCTCTGGAAACACCATATATTTT. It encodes CASSRGSSGNTIYF.

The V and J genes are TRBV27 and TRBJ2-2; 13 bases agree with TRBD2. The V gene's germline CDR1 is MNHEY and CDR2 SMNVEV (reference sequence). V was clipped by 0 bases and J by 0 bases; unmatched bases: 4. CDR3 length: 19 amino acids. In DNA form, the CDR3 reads TGTGCCAGCAGTTTATCGTCGGGACTAGCGGGGTCGAACACCGGGGAGCTGTTTTTT. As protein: CASSLSSGLAGSNTGELFF.

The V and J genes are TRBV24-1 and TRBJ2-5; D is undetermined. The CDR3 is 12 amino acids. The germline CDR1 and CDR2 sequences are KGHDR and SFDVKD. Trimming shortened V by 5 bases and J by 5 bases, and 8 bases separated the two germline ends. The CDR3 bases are TGTGCCACCAGTGGATTCGGGGAGACCCAGTACTTC. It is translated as CATSGFGETQYF.

CDR3 loop: CASSIQGDFNYGYTF. The CDR3 DNA follows: TGTGCCAGTAGTATACAGGGGGATTTTAACTATGGCTACACCTTC. The V gene is TRBV19, the J gene TRBJ1-2; 7 positions agree with TRBD1. CDR1 LNHDA and CDR2 SQIVND come from the germline V gene (reference sequence). The CDR3 is 15 amino acids. Unmatched junction bases numbered 4, after V lost 2 bases and J lost 1 base.

CDR3 loop: CAWSVLRGGPNEKLFF. The CDR3 DNA is TGTGCCTGGAGTGTACTGAGGGGAGGACCTAATGAAAAACTGTTTTTT. This rearrangement joins TRBV30 to TRBJ1-4; D is perhaps TRBD1 (5 bases). V was pared by 0 bases and J by 3 bases, with 14 bases between. The CDR3 has 16 residues. Germline V gives CDR1 GTSNPN, CDR2 SVGIG (reference sequence). The full variable domain, in which reference TRBV30 and TRBJ1-4 provide the parts outside the CDR3, is SQTIHQWPATLVQPVGSPLSLECTVEGTSNPNLYWYRQAAGRGLQLLFYSVGIGQISSEVPQNLSASRPQDRQFILSSKKLLLSDSGFYLCAWSVLRGGPNEKLFFGSGTQLSVL.

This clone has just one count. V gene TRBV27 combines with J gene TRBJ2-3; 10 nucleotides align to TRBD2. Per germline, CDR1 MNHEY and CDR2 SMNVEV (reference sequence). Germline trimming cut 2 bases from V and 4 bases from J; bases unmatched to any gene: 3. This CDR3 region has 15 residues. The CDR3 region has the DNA TGTGCCAGCAGTTTACTAGCGGGAGCTCCAGATACGCAGTATTTT. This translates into CASSLLAGAPDTQYF.

This chain's CDR3 is CASSYVLAGSDTQYF. DNA of the CDR3: TGTGCCAGCAGTTACGTGCTAGCGGGATCCGATACGCAGTATTTT. The chain couples TRBV6-5 to TRBJ2-3, with TRBD2 matching over 9 bases. CDR3 length equals 15 residues. With 2 bases clipped from V and 6 bases from J, the junction kept 6 bases outside the gene matches. CDR1 and CDR2 from the germline V gene are MNHEY and SVGAGI.

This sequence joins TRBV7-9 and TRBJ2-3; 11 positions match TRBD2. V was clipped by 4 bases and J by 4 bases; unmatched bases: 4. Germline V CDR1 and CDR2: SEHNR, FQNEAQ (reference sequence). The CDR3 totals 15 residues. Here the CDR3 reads CASSWVAGGADTQYF. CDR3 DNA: TGTGCCAGCAGCTGGGTAGCGGGAGGGGCAGATACGCAGTATTTT.

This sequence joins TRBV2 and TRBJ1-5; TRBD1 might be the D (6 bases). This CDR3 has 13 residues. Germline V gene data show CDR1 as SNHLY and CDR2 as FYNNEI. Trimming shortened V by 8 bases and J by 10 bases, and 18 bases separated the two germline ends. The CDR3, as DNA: TGTGCCAGCCTCTTCCAGGGGACGGGACCCCAGCATTTT. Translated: CASLFQGTGPQHF.

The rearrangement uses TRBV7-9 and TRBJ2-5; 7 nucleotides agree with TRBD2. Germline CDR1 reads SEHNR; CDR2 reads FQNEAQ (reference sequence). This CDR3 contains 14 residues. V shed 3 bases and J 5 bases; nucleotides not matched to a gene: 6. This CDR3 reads CASSFGAGGETQYF. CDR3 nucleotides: TGTGCCAGCAGCTTCGGGGCCGGGGGGGAGACCCAGTACTTC. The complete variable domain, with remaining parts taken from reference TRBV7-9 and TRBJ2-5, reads DTGVSQNPRHKITKRGQNVTFRCDPISEHNRLYWYRQTLGQGPEFLTYFQNEAQLEKSRLLSDRFSAERPKGSFSTLEIQRTEQGDSAMYLCASSFGAGGETQYFGPGTRLLVL.

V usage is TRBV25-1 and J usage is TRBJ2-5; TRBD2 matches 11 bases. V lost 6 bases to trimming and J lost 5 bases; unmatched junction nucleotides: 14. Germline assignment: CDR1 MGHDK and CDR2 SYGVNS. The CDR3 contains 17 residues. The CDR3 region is CASSPGRLAGGWETQYF. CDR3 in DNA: TGTGCCAGCAGCCCCGGGAGGCTAGCGGGAGGATGGGAGACCCAGTACTTC.

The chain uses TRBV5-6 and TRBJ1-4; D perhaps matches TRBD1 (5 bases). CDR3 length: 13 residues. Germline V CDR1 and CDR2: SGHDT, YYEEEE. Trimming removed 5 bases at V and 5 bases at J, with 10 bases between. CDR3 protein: CASRDTRNEKLFF. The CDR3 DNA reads TGTGCCAGCAGGGACACAAGAAATGAAAAACTGTTTTTT.

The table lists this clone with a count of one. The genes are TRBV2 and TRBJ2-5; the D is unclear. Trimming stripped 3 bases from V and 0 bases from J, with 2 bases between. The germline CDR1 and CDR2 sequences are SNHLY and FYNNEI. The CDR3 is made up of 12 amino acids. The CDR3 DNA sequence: TGTGCCAGCAGTGACAACCAAGAGACCCAGTACTTC. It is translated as CASSDNQETQYF.

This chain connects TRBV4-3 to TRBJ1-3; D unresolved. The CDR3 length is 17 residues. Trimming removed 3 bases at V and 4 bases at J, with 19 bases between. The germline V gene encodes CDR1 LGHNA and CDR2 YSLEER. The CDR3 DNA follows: TGCGCCAGCAGCCAGGACCCCGGAAGGGAGCGCGGAAACACCATATATTTT. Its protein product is CASSQDPGRERGNTIYF.

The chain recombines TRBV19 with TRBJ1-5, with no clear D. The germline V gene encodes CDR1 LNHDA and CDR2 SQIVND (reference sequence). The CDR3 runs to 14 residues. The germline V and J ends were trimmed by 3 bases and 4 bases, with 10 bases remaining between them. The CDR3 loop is CASSIAGYNQPQHF. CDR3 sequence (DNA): TGTGCCAGTAGTATTGCAGGATATAATCAGCCCCAGCATTTT.

DNA for the CDR3: TGTGCCAGTAGTCCTACCTTTTCACAGACCACCGGGGAGCTGTTTTTT. Residues: CASSPTFSQTTGELFF. The chain links TRBV19 to TRBJ2-2; no clear D gene. The CDR3 contains 16 residues. Germline CDR1 is LNHDA and CDR2 is SQIVND (reference sequence). V gave up 5 bases and J gave up 4 bases, with 17 bases separating them.

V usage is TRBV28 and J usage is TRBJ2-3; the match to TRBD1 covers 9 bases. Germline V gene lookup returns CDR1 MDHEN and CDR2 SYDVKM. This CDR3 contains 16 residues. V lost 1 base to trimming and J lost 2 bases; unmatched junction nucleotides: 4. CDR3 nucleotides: TGTGCCAGCAGTTTATTGGGGACAGGGTACACAGATACGCAGTATTTT. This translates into CASSLLGTGYTDTQYF.

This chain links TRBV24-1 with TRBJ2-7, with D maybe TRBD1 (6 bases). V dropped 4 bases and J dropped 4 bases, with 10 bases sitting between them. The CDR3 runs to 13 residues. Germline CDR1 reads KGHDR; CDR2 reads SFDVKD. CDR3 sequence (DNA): TGTGCCACCAGTGACCATGACAGGTACGAGCAGTACTTC. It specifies CATSDHDRYEQYF.

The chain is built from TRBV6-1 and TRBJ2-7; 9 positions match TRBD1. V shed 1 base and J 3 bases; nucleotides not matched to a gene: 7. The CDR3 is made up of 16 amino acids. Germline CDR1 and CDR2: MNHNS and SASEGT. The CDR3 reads CASSEVGTGYGYEQYF. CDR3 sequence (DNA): TGTGCCAGCAGTGAAGTGGGGACAGGGTATGGCTACGAGCAGTACTTC.

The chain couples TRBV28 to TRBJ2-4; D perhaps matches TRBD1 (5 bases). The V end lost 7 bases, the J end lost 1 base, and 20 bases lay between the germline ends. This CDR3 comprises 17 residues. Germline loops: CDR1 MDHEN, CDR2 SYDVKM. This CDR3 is CASIGAGRTTAKNIQYF. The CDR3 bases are TGTGCCAGCATTGGGGCAGGGCGTACGACGGCCAAAAACATTCAGTACTTC.

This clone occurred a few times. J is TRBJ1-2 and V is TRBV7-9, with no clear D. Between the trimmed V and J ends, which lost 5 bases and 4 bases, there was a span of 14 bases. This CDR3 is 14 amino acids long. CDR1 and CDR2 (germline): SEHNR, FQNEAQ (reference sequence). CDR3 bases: TGTGCCAGCAGCCCCCTATTAGAGTCCTATGGCTACACCTTC. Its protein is CASSPLLESYGYTF.

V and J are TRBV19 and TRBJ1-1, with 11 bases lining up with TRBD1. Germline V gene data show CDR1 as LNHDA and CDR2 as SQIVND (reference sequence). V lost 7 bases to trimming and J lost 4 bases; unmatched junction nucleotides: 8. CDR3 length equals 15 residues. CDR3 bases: TGTGCCAGTAACCCGGACAGGGGGCAGGGCACTGAAGCTTTCTTT. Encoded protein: CASNPDRGQGTEAFF.

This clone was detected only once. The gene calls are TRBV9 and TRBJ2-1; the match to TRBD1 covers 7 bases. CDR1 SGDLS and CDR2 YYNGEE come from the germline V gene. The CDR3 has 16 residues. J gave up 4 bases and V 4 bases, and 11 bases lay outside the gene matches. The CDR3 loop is CASSPTGVVAYNEQFF. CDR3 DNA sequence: TGTGCCAGCAGCCCCACAGGGGTTGTAGCTTACAATGAGCAGTTCTTC.

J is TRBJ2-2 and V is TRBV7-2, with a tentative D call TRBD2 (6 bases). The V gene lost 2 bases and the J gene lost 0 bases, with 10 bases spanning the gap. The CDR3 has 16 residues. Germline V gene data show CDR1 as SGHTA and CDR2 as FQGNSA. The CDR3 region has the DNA TGTGCCAGCAGCTTATATGGGGGGACGAACACCGGGGAGCTGTTTTTT. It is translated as CASSLYGGTNTGELFF.

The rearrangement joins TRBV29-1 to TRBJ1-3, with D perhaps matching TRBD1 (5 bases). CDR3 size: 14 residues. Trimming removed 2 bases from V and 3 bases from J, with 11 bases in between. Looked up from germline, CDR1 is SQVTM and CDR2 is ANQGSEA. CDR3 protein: CSVERSGVGNTIYF. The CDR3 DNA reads TGCAGCGTTGAACGGTCGGGGGTTGGAAACACCATATATTTT.

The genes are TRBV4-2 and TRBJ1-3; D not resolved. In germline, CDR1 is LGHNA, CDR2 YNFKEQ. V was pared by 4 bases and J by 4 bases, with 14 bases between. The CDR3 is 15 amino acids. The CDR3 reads CASSLSPAGGNTIYF. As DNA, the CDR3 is TGTGCCAGCAGCCTCTCCCCCGCGGGGGGAAACACCATATATTTT.

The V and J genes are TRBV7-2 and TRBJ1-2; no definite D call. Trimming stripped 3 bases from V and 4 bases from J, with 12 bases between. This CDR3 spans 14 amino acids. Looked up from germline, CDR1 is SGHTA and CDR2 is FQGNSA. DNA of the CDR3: TGTGCCAGCAGCTTCGGGAGTCCCCCCTATGGCTACACCTTC. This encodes CASSFGSPPYGYTF.

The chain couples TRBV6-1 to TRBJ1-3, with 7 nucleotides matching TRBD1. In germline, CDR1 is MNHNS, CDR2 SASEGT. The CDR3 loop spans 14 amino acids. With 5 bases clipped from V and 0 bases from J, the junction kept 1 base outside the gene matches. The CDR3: CASSWDSSGNTIYF. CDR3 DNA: TGTGCCAGCAGTTGGGACAGCTCTGGAAACACCATATATTTT.